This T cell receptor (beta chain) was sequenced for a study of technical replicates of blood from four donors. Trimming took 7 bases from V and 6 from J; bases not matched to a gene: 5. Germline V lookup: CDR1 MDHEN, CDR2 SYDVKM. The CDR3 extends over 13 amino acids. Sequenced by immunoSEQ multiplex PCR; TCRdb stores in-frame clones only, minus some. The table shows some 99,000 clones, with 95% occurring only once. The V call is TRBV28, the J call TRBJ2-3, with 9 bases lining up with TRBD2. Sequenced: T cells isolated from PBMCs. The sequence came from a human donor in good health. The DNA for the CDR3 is TGTGCCAGCATTGTAGCGGGAGCTGATACGCAGTATTTT. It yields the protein CASIVAGADTQYF.